Listed below are T cell receptor beta chains from one sample, sequenced in a study of blood T cells in healthy people across ages. Each CDR3 protein gets one entry after TCRdb re-called the 5' RACE reads with MiXCR. The sample contains about 1.5 million distinct CDR3 sequences, around 39% of which appear only once. Sample: blood. The source is a woman under 30 in good health. Each CDR3 is given with its conserved first and last residue. D genes are given only for firm matches. Only part of the rows carry a size: once, few, many, or a class if the clone is expanded.

clone size	D gene	V gene	J gene	CDR3 DNA	CDR3 protein
many	-	TRBV20-1	TRBJ2-3	TGCAGTGCTAGAAGGGCAGATACGCAGTATTTT	CSARRADTQYF
-	TRBD2	TRBV2	TRBJ2-1	TGTGCCAGCGCTAGCGGGGTTGAGCAGTTCTTC	CASASGVEQFF
-	-	TRBV20-1	TRBJ2-7	TGCAGTGCTAGCGAGGGGGGGGACTACAATGAGCAGTACTTC	CSASEGGDYNEQYF
-	-	TRBV11-2	TRBJ2-3	TGTGCCAGCAGCTTAGTACCGGGGGCGCGGAGCACAGATACGCAGTATTTT	CASSLVPGARSTDTQYF
-	-	TRBV4-1	TRBJ1-6	TGCGCCAGCAGTCACAAAGTGGGACGGAAAAATTCACCCCTCCACTTT	CASSHKVGRKNSPLHF
few	-	TRBV7-8	TRBJ2-7	TGTGCCAGCAGCTTAAAAGGGGAACTCCCCTCCTACGAGCAGTACTTC	CASSLKGELPSYEQYF
-	-	TRBV9	TRBJ1-2	TGTGCCAGCAGCGTAGACCAGACAGATTACTATGGCTACACCTTC	CASSVDQTDYYGYTF
few	TRBD2	TRBV7-9	TRBJ2-1	TGTGCCAGCAGCTTAGGGGGAGCTAGCGGGAGATCTTACAATGAGCAGTTCTTC	CASSLGGASGRSYNEQFF
-	TRBD1	TRBV6-1	TRBJ1-2	TGTGCCAGCAGTCGAAGACAGGGGGAGAGGTTTCATGGCTACACCTTC	CASSRRQGERFHGYTF
-	-	TRBV6-6	TRBJ2-3	TGTGCCAGCCGGAATCCCGGGACACTGCATTCAGATACGCAGTATTTT	CASRNPGTLHSDTQYF
-	TRBD2	TRBV10-1	TRBJ2-3	TGCGCCAGCAGTGAGCTACTAGCGGGAAGCTCAGATACGCAGTATTTT	CASSELLAGSSDTQYF
-	-	TRBV27	TRBJ2-3	TGTGCCAGCGCGACCCCGGGCCGTTCGACAGATACGCAGTATTTT	CASATPGRSTDTQYF
-	-	TRBV7-7	TRBJ2-6	TGTGCCAGCGGATTGGCGGGCAGCGCCAACGTCCTGACTTTC	CASGLAGSANVLTF
-	-	TRBV28	TRBJ2-6	TGTGCCAGCAGCCTCGCCGTGGGAGAAATAGCTGGGGCCAACGTCCTGACTTTC	CASSLAVGEIAGANVLTF
-	-	TRBV6-5	TRBJ1-1	TGTGCCAGCCCCAGAAGGGCACTGAGGAACACTGAAGCTTTCTTT	CASPRRALRNTEAFF
-	TRBD2	TRBV5-1	TRBJ2-3	TGCGCCAGCAGCCTCAGACCGGGGGGGGGGACAGATACGCAGTATTTT	CASSLRPGGGTDTQYF
-	-	TRBV6-1	TRBJ1-1	TGTGCCAGCAGTTGGAAGGAGGGAGACACTGAAGCTTTCTTT	CASSWKEGDTEAFF
-	-	TRBV29-1	TRBJ2-1	TGCAGCGTTGTAGGGGGGGCCTTAGGGGAGCAGTTCTTC	CSVVGGALGEQFF
-	TRBD1	TRBV18	TRBJ1-2	TGTGCCAGCTCACCGACAGGACAGGCGGACGTATATGGCTACACCTTC	CASSPTGQADVYGYTF
-	TRBD1	TRBV7-9	TRBJ2-7	TGTGCCAGCAGCCTCCAAACAGGGGGCGGCGAGCAGTACTTC	CASSLQTGGGEQYF
few	-	TRBV12-3/TRBV12-4	TRBJ2-1	TGTGCCAGCAGTTTTTCCGGGGCGATTATCTACAATGAGCAGTTCTTC	CASSFSGAIIYNEQFF
-	TRBD2	TRBV5-1	TRBJ2-4	TGCGCCAGCAGCTCGGCGGCTAGCGGGGGGCCTTTAGCCAAAAACATTCAGTACTTC	CASSSAASGGPLAKNIQYF